The 6 T cell receptor beta chains listed next were all sequenced from one sample in a study of blood T cell repertoires in COVID-19. Some clones are missing from TCRdb's copy, which holds only in-frame ones; the method was immunoSEQ multiplex PCR. The sample includes tens of thousands of clones, roughly 90% of them seen just once. The sequenced sample was peripheral blood. All receptors come from a woman aged 50 to 60 with active or convalescent COVID-19.

The V and J genes are TRBV2 and TRBJ2-1, with TRBD2 matching over 7 bases. The V and J ends lost 2 bases and 4 bases, in that order; junction bases with no gene match: 8. The germline V gene has CDR1 SNHLY and CDR2 FYNNEI. This CDR3 region has 16 residues. DNA for the CDR3: TGTGCCAGCAGTGAAAGGTGGCTAGCGGAGTACAATGAGCAGTTCTTC. It is translated as CASSERWLAEYNEQFF.

V and J are TRBV12-3 or TRBV12-4 and TRBJ2-1, with D perhaps matching TRBD2 (6 bases). This CDR3 has 11 amino acids. Trimming removed 2 bases at V and 10 bases at J, with 6 bases between. The CDR3 protein is CASSLSGEQFF. CDR3 nucleotide sequence: TGTGCCAGCAGTTTAAGCGGGGAGCAGTTCTTC.

The V gene is TRBV11-2, the J gene TRBJ2-1, with TRBD1 matching over 7 bases. This CDR3 spans 18 amino acids. The ends lost 0 bases at V and 7 bases at J; junction bases unmatched: 15. The germline V gene encodes CDR1 SGHAT and CDR2 FQNNGV. The CDR3 reads CASSLDSPAVKGANEQFF. The CDR3 DNA sequence: TGTGCCAGCAGCTTAGATTCCCCGGCCGTGAAGGGGGCTAATGAGCAGTTCTTC. Variable domain in full (rest from reference TRBV11-2 and TRBJ2-1): EAGVAQSPRYKIIEKRQSVAFWCNPISGHATLYWYQQILGQGPKLLIQFQNNGVVDDSQLPKDRFSAERLKGVDSTLKIQPAKLEDSAVYLCASSLDSPAVKGANEQFFGPGTRLTVL.

There are a few counts of this clone. DNA of the CDR3: TGTGCCAGTAGCTCCGCAGGGGGATCCTACGAGCAGTACTTC. Its translation is CASSSAGGSYEQYF. V is TRBV19 and J is TRBJ2-7; 7 bases match TRBD1. Trimming removed 6 bases from V and 1 base from J; junction bases left unmatched: 6. Per germline, CDR1 LNHDA and CDR2 SQIVND (reference sequence). The CDR3 loop spans 14 amino acids.

The genes are TRBV27 and TRBJ1-3; no clear D. CDR1 and CDR2 from the germline V gene are MNHEY and SMNVEV (reference sequence). CDR3 size: 16 residues. Trimming shortened V by 5 bases and J by 2 bases, and 16 bases separated the two germline ends. The chain's CDR3 is CASSPFFGSTGNTIYF. The CDR3 nucleotides are TGTGCCAGCAGTCCATTCTTCGGGAGCACTGGAAACACCATATATTTT.

The chain is built from TRBV11-2 and TRBJ2-1; tentatively, D is TRBD1 (6 bases). This CDR3 has 18 amino acids. The V and J ends lost 2 bases and 6 bases respectively, with 23 bases between them. The germline CDR1 and CDR2 sequences are SGHAT and FQNNGV. The CDR3 here is CASSLSRRTVQDINEQFF. The CDR3 nucleotides are TGTGCCAGCAGCTTATCGCGGAGGACAGTTCAAGACATCAATGAGCAGTTCTTC. Together with reference TRBV11-2 and TRBJ2-1, the CDR3 gives the full variable domain: EAGVAQSPRYKIIEKRQSVAFWCNPISGHATLYWYQQILGQGPKLLIQFQNNGVVDDSQLPKDRFSAERLKGVDSTLKIQPAKLEDSAVYLCASSLSRRTVQDINEQFFGPGTRLTVL.